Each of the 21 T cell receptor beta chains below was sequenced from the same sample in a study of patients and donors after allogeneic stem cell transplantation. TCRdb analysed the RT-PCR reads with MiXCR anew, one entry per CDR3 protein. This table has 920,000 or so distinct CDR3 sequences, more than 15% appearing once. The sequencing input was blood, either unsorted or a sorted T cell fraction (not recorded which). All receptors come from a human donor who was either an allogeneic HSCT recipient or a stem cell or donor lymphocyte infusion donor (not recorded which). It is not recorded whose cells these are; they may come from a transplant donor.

Here the CDR3 DNA reads TGCAGTGCCGACATGGCGGGGGGGTCCGAGACCCAGTACTTC. As protein: CSADMAGGSETQYF. The chain joins TRBV20-1 to TRBJ2-5, with 9 bases identical to TRBD2. Unmatched junction bases numbered 10, after V lost 6 bases and J lost 5 bases. CDR1 is DFQATT and CDR2 is SNEGSKA in the germline V gene (reference sequence). The CDR3 has 14 residues.

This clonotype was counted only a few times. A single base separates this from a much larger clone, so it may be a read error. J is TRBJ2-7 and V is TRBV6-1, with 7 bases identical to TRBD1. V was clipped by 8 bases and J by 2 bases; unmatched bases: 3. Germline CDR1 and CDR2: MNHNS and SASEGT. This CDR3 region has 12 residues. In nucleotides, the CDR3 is TGTGCCAGCCGGGACAGCCCCTACGAGCAGTACTTC. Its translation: CASRDSPYEQYF.

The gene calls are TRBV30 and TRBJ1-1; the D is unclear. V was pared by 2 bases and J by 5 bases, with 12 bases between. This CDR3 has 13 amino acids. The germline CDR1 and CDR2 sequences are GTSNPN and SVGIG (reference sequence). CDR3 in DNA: TGTGCCTGGAGTTACGGCCTAGGGACTGAAGCTTTCTTT. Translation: CAWSYGLGTEAFF.

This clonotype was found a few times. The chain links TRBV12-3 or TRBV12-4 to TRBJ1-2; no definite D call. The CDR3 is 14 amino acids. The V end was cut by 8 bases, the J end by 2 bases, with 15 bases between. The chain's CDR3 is CASARWGRNYGYTF. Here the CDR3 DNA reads TGTGCCAGCGCCCGGTGGGGTCGCAACTATGGCTACACCTTC.

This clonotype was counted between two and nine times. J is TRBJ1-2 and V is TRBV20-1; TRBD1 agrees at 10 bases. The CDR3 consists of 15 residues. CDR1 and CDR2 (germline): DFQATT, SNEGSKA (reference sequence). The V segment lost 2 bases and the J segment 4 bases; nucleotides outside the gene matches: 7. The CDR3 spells CSARSWDRGAYGYTF. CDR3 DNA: TGCAGTGCTAGATCTTGGGACAGGGGAGCCTATGGCTACACCTTC.

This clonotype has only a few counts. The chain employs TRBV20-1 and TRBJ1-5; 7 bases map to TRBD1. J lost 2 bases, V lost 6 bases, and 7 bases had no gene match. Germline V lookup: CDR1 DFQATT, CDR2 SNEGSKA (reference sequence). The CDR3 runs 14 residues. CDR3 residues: CSATTGRRNQPQHF. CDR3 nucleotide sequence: TGCAGTGCCACGACAGGGAGGCGCAATCAGCCCCAGCATTTT.

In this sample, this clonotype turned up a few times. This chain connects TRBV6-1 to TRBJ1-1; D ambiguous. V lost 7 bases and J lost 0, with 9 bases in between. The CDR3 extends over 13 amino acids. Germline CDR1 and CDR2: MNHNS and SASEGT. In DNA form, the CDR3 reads TGTGCCAGCAAAGGGCCCATGAACACTGAAGCTTTCTTT. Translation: CASKGPMNTEAFF.

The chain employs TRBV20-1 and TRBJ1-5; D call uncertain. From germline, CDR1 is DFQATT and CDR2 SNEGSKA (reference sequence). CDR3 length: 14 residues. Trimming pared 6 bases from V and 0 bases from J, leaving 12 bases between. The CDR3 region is CSAEGDTSNQPQHF. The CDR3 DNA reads TGCAGTGCCGAGGGAGATACTAGCAATCAGCCCCAGCATTTT.

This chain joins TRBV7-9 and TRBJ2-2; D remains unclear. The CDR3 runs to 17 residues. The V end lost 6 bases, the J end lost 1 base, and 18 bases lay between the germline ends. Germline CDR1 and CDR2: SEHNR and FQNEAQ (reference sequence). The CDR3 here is CASRFQTTSGNTGELFF. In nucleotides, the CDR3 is TGTGCCAGCAGGTTCCAAACCACGTCGGGGAACACCGGGGAGCTGTTTTTT.

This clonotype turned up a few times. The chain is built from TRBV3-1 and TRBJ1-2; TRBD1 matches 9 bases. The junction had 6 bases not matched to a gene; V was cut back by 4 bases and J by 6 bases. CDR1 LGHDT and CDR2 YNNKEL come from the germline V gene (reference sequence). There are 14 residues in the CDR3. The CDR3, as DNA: TGTGCCAGCAGCCCTGACAGGGGGTTTAATGGCTACACCTTC. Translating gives CASSPDRGFNGYTF.

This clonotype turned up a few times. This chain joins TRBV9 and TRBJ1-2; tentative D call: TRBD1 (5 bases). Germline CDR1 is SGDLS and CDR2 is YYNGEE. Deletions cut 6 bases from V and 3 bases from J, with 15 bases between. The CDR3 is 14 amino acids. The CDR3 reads CASTPGRGDYGYTF. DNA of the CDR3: TGTGCCAGCACCCCTGGGAGGGGAGACTATGGCTACACCTTC.

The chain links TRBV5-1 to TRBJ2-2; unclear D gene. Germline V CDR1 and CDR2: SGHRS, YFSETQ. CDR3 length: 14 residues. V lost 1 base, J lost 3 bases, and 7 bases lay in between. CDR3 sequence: CASSLSSHTGELFF. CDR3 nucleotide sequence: TGCGCCAGCAGCTTGAGTTCCCACACCGGGGAGCTGTTTTTT.

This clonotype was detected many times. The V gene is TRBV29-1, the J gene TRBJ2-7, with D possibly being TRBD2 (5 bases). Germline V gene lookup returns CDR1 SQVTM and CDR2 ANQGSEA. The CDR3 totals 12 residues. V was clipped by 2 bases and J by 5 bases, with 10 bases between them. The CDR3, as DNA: TGCAGCGTTGAACGGGGTACGAACGAGCAGTACTTC. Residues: CSVERGTNEQYF.

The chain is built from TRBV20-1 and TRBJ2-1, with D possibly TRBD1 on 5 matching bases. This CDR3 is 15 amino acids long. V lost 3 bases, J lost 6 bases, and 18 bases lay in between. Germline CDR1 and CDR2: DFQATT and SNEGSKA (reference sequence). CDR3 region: CSARGPSLPTNEQFF. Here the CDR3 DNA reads TGCAGTGCTAGGGGGCCCTCTCTGCCGACCAATGAGCAGTTCTTC.

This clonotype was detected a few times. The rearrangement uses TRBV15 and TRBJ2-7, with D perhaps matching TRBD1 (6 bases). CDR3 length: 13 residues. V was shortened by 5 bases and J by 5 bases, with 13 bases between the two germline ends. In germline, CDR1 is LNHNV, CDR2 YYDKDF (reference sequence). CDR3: CATSSYQGNEQYF. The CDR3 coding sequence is TGTGCCACCAGCTCGTATCAGGGGAACGAGCAGTACTTC.

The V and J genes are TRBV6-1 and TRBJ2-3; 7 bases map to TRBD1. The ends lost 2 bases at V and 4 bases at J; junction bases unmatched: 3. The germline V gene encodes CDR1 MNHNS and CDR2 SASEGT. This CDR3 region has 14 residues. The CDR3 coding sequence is TGTGCCAGCAGTGAAACAGGGGTCCCAGATACGCAGTATTTT. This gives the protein CASSETGVPDTQYF.

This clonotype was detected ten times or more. The CDR3 spells CASTSGLAWFF. The CDR3 coding sequence is TGTGCCAGCACTTCAGGACTAGCGTGGTTCTTC. The genes are TRBV12-3 or TRBV12-4 and TRBJ2-1; TRBD2 aligns across 9 bases. This CDR3 region has 11 residues. V was clipped by 7 bases and J by 15 bases; unmatched bases: 7.

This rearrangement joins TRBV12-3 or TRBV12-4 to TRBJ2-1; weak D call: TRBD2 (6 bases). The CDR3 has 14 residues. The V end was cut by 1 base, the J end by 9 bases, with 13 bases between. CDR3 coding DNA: TGTGCCAGCAGTTTAGTTTGGGTCGGGGGTGAGCAGTTCTTC. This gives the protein CASSLVWVGGEQFF.

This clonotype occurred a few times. CDR3 bases: TGCGCCAGCAGCCAGCCCGGTATGGCCAACTACAATGAGCAGTTCTTC. Protein product: CASSQPGMANYNEQFF. V usage is TRBV4-1 and J usage is TRBJ2-1, with unresolved D. This CDR3 is built from 16 residues. The germline V gene encodes CDR1 MGHRA and CDR2 YSYEKL. Trimming left V 3 bases short and J 3 bases short, with 15 bases between.

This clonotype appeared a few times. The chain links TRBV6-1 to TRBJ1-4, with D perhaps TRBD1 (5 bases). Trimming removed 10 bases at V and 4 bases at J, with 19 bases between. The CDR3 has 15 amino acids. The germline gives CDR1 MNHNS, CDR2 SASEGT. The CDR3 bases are TGTGCCACCGCCGTCGGCAGGGCTGGTAATGAAAAACTGTTTTTT. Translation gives CATAVGRAGNEKLFF.

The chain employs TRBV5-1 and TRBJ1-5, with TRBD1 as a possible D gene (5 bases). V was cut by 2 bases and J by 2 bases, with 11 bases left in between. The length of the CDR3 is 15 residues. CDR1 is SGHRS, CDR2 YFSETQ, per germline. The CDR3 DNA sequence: TGCGCCAGCAGCTTTTCGGGGGACCGCAATCAGCCCCAGCATTTT. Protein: CASSFSGDRNQPQHF.